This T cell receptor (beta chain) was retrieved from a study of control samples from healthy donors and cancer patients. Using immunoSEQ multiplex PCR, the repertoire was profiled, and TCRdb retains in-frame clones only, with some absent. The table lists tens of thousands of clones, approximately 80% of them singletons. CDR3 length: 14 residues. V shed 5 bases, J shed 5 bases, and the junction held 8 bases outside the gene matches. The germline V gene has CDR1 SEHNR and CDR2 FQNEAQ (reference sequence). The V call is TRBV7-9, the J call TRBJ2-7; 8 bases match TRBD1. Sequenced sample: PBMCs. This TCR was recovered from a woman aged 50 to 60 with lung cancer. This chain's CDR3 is CASSPRTGIHEQYF. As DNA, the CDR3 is TGTGCCAGCAGCCCTCGGACAGGGATCCACGAGCAGTACTTC.